The rows below give T cell receptor beta chains drawn from one sample of a study of molecular identifiers for immune sequencing clone quantification. MiXCR, applied by TCRdb to the PCR reads, yields one record per CDR3 protein. The table has about 640,000 distinct CDR3 sequences, about 20% seen once. Source material: naive CD8+ T cells from blood, with Jurkat cell RNA spiked in. These receptors were obtained from a human donor in good health. Some libraries in this study had Jurkat cell RNA spiked in. Each CDR3 is given with its conserved first and last residue. D genes are given only for firm matches. Some rows have no size entry. The others give once, few or many, or a class for an expanded clone.

clone size	V gene	D gene	J gene	CDR3 protein	CDR3 DNA
many	TRBV7-2	.	TRBJ2-1	CASSSNLKGGSSYNEQFF	TGTGCCAGCAGCTCAAACCTAAAGGGGGGGAGCTCCTACAATGAGCAGTTCTTC
many	TRBV27	TRBD2	TRBJ2-7	CASSPQRVAGVSYEQYF	TGTGCCAGCAGTCCGCAGCGGGTTGCGGGAGTGTCCTACGAGCAGTACTTC
many	TRBV30	.	TRBJ2-1	CAWSYAAITKPEQFF	TGTGCCTGGAGTTACGCGGCCATAACTAAACCTGAGCAGTTCTTC
.	TRBV24-1	.	TRBJ2-5	CATSVGGEETQYF	TGTGCCACCAGTGTTGGGGGCGAAGAGACCCAGTACTTC
many	TRBV29-1	TRBD1	TRBJ1-2	CSVEGQGAGGYTF	TGCAGCGTTGAAGGTCAGGGGGCCGGTGGCTACACCTTC
many	TRBV6-5	.	TRBJ2-3	CASSTGTPDTQYF	TGTGCCAGCAGTACCGGGACTCCCGACACGCAGTATTTT
many	TRBV7-9	.	TRBJ2-7	CASSARFDSPNSYEQYF	TGTGCCAGCAGCGCCCGGTTCGATTCCCCCAATTCCTACGAGCAGTACTTC
.	TRBV23-1	TRBD1	TRBJ1-5	CAREQGAADQPQHF	TGCGCCAGGGAACAGGGGGCGGCTGACCAGCCCCAGCATTTT
many	TRBV30	.	TRBJ1-5	CAWSVTGTAGEQPQHF	TGTGCCTGGAGTGTAACAGGAACGGCAGGGGAACAGCCCCAGCATTTT
many	TRBV7-8	.	TRBJ2-7	CASSLPSGTYEQYF	TGTGCCAGCAGCTTACCGTCGGGGACCTACGAGCAGTACTTC
.	TRBV6-6	.	TRBJ1-1	CANSCSMGVMMNTEAFF	TGTGCCAACAGTTGCTCGATGGGGGTTATGATGAACACTGAAGCTTTCTTT
many	TRBV6-5	.	TRBJ2-3	CASSYGNRDTDTQYF	TGTGCCAGCAGTTACGGGAACAGGGACACAGATACGCAGTATTTT
.	TRBV6-2/TRBV6-3	.	TRBJ2-5	CASSYSVNFGTQYF	TGTGCCAGCAGTTACTCGGTGAATTTTGGGACCCAGTACTTC
many	TRBV20-1	.	TRBJ2-7	CSARSGSYEQYF	TGCAGCGCTCGTAGCGGCTCCTACGAGCAGTACTTC
.	TRBV7-6	.	TRBJ2-5	CASTRTQGGGETQYF	TGTGCCAGCACTAGAACCCAGGGGGGAGGGGAGACCCAGTACTTC
.	TRBV27	.	TRBJ1-5	CASSLYGSNQPQHF	TGTGCCAGCAGTTTGTATGGAAGCAATCAGCCCCAGCATTTT
many	TRBV27	.	TRBJ2-2	CASKSEAGIGELFF	TGTGCCAGCAAGAGTGAGGCGGGTATCGGGGAGCTGTTTTTT
many	TRBV27	.	TRBJ2-3	CASSFTGTDTQYF	TGTGCCAGCAGCTTCACAGGCACAGATACGCAGTATTTT
.	TRBV19	.	TRBJ1-5	CASSIGYVGGQVPQHF	TGTGCCAGTAGTATAGGCTATGTGGGGGGGCAAGTGCCCCAGCATTTT
few	TRBV10-3	.	TRBJ2-1	CAISESFGGSDEQFF	TGTGCCATCAGTGAGTCGTTCGGGGGCTCGGATGAGCAGTTCTTC
many	TRBV15	.	TRBJ1-5	CATRQLNSNQPQHF	TGTGCCACCAGGCAGCTTAATAGCAATCAGCCCCAGCATTTT
many	TRBV7-9	.	TRBJ2-7	CASSSHLTAYEQYF	TGTGCCAGCAGCTCCCATTTGACAGCCTACGAGCAGTACTTC
.	TRBV9	.	TRBJ2-6	CASSLGTPSGANVLTF	TGTGCCAGCAGCCTGGGTACACCCTCCGGGGCCAACGTCCTGACTTTC
.	TRBV19	TRBD2	TRBJ2-6	CASTPKRELSGANVLTF	TGTGCCAGTACCCCCAAGCGGGAGCTCTCTGGGGCCAACGTCCTGACTTTC
.	TRBV28	.	TRBJ2-1	CASSPLAVSSYNEQFF	TGTGCCAGCAGTCCGCTGGCCGTGAGCTCCTACAATGAGCAGTTCTTC
many	TRBV7-9	.	TRBJ2-2	CASSLPWNTGELFF	TGTGCCAGCAGCTTACCCTGGAACACCGGGGAGCTGTTTTTT
few	TRBV5-3	TRBD2	TRBJ2-7	CASSVRGGSSYEQYF	TGTGCCAGCAGCGTCCGGGGGGGGAGCTCCTACGAGCAGTACTTC
many	TRBV28	.	TRBJ2-3	CASSLTPGGTDTQYF	TGTGCCAGCAGTTTAACGCCAGGGGGCACAGATACGCAGTATTTT
few	TRBV5-6	.	TRBJ2-7	CASSLGELDEQYF	TGTGCCAGCAGCTTGGGGGAGCTTGACGAGCAGTACTTC
few	TRBV11-1	TRBD2	TRBJ2-7	CASSFSGRDIDEQYF	TGTGCCAGCAGCTTTAGCGGGAGGGATATCGACGAGCAGTACTTC
few	TRBV15	.	TRBJ2-7	CATSMWGVHEQYF	TGTGCCACCAGCATGTGGGGGGTCCACGAGCAGTACTTC
many	TRBV6-5	.	TRBJ2-2	CASSTGGRGELFF	TGTGCCAGCAGCACCGGGGGTCGCGGGGAGCTGTTTTTT
.	TRBV7-9	.	TRBJ1-1	CASTYKWGLNTEAFF	TGTGCCAGCACCTATAAGTGGGGACTGAACACTGAAGCTTTCTTT
.	TRBV29-1	.	TRBJ2-7	CSVFTVAQGTSHYEQYF	TGCAGCGTTTTTACAGTAGCGCAAGGGACCTCCCACTACGAGCAGTACTTC
many	TRBV6-5	.	TRBJ1-5	CASSWGFRQPQHF	TGTGCCAGCAGTTGGGGGTTTCGTCAGCCCCAGCATTTT
many	TRBV9	TRBD2	TRBJ2-1	CASSVGLAGGLSNEQFF	TGTGCCAGCAGCGTCGGACTAGCGGGGGGGCTTAGTAATGAGCAGTTCTTC
.	TRBV5-1	.	TRBJ1-1	CASSFSGGTEASF	TGCGCCAGCAGCTTTTCCGGGGGCACTGAAGCTTCCTTT
.	TRBV9	TRBD2	TRBJ2-2	CASSVREFISAGELFF	TGTGCCAGCAGCGTGCGGGAGTTCATATCTGCCGGGGAGCTGTTTTTT
many	TRBV20-1	.	TRBJ1-4	CSAREPRDHNEKLFF	TGCAGTGCTAGAGAGCCCAGGGACCATAATGAAAAACTGTTTTTT
many	TRBV6-2/TRBV6-3	TRBD1	TRBJ2-3	CASSHGIQGDSTDTQYF	TGTGCCAGCAGTCACGGGATCCAGGGGGACAGCACAGATACGCAGTATTTT
many	TRBV7-9	TRBD1	TRBJ1-6	CASSFTGGFENSPLHF	TGTGCCAGCAGCTTTACAGGGGGCTTCGAAAATTCACCCCTCCACTTT
.	TRBV6-6	.	TRBJ2-1	CASSSTDWVQFF	TGTGCCAGCAGTTCCACGGACTGGGTGCAGTTCTTC
many	TRBV7-7	.	TRBJ1-1	CASSFRQNTEAFF	TGTGCCAGCAGCTTTCGACAGAACACTGAAGCTTTCTTT
many	TRBV6-5	.	TRBJ1-1	CASSYGGSRNTEAFF	TGTGCCAGCAGTTACGGTGGATCGAGGAACACTGAAGCTTTCTTT
many	TRBV9	.	TRBJ1-6	CASSVGSVSYNSPLHF	TGTGCCAGCAGCGTAGGCTCGGTCTCCTATAATTCACCCCTCCACTTT
.	TRBV3-1	TRBD1	TRBJ2-5	CASSHRGTGMETQHF	TGTGCCAGCAGCCACCGGGGGACAGGGATGGAGACCCAGCACTTC
few	TRBV4-3	.	TRBJ2-7	CASTPRYGASYEQYF	TGCGCCAGCACCCCAAGGTATGGGGCTTCCTACGAGCAGTACTTC
.	TRBV4-3	.	TRBJ2-7	CASSHTGSGRYEQYF	TGCGCCAGCAGCCATACTGGTAGCGGAAGATACGAGCAGTACTTC
many	TRBV12-3/TRBV12-4	.	TRBJ1-2	CASSPTENYGYTF	TGTGCCAGCAGTCCAACAGAGAACTATGGCTACACCTTC
few	TRBV6-2/TRBV6-3	TRBD2	TRBJ2-7	CASSSHSSGGHSYEQYF	TGTGCCAGCAGCTCCCATTCCTCGGGGGGGCACTCCTACGAGCAGTACTTC
few	TRBV11-2	.	TRBJ2-7	CASSLSGPLSYEQYF	TGTGCCAGCAGCTTATCGGGACCCCTGTCCTACGAGCAGTACTTC
.	TRBV20-1	.	TRBJ2-7	CSARDAEQYF	TGCAGTGCCCGAGACGCCGAGCAGTACTTC
few	TRBV7-9	.	TRBJ1-4	CATRGRANEKLFF	TGTGCCACCCGGGGGAGAGCTAATGAAAAACTGTTTTTT
many	TRBV27	.	TRBJ2-3	CASSVTQITDTQYF	TGTGCCAGCAGTGTCACCCAAATAACAGATACGCAGTATTTT
many	TRBV7-9	.	TRBJ1-4	CASSFLGPDEKLFF	TGTGCCAGCAGCTTCCTGGGGCCCGATGAAAAACTGTTTTTT
many	TRBV14	TRBD1	TRBJ1-3	CASSQGTGNSAGNTIYF	TGTGCCAGCAGCCAAGGGACAGGGAATTCGGCTGGAAACACCATATATTTT
many	TRBV7-9	.	TRBJ2-7	CASSEGQGTSYEQYF	TGTGCCAGCAGCGAGGGGCAGGGGACCTCCTACGAGCAGTACTTC
many	TRBV4-3	TRBD2	TRBJ2-1	CASSQDRVGGNEQFF	TGCGCCAGCAGCCAAGATCGGGTCGGGGGGAATGAGCAGTTCTTC
many	TRBV4-3	.	TRBJ1-1	CASSQIVAGYTEAFF	TGCGCCAGCAGCCAAATTGTAGCAGGGTACACTGAAGCTTTCTTT
.	TRBV4-1	.	TRBJ2-5	CASSQEPGLKETQYF	TGCGCCAGCAGCCAAGAGCCCGGGCTAAAAGAGACCCAGTACTTC